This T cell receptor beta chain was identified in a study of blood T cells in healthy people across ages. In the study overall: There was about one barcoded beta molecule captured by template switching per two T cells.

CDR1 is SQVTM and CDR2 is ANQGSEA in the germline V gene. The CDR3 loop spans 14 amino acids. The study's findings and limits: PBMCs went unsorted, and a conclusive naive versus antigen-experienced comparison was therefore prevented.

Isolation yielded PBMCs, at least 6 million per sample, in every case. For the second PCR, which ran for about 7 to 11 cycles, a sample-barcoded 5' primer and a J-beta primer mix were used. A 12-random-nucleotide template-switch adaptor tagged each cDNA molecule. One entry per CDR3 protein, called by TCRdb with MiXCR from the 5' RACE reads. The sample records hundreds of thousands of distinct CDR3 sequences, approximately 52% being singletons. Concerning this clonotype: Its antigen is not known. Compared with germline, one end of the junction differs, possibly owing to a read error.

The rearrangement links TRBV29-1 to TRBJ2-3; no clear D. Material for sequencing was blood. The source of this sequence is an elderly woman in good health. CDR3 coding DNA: TGCAGCGTTGACGGTACAGTGGGTAGGGATACGCTGTATTTT. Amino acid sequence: CSVDGTVGRDTLYF.